The sequence of this T cell receptor beta chain was determined in a study of early T cells in non-severe SARS-CoV-2 infection. CDR3 length: 14 amino acids. V lost 3 bases and J 6 bases, leaving 14 bases between the germline ends. Germline V gene sequence: CDR1 SGHVS, CDR2 FQNEAQ. Ten or more counts support this clonotype. TCRdb reprocessed the 5' RACE reads via MiXCR and lists one record per CDR3 protein. The data show 55,000 to 70,000 distinct CDR3 sequences, with around 5.2% seen just once and about 7% held by the top ten. The material sequenced was whole blood. This receptor was obtained from an adult who was a healthcare worker with PCR-confirmed SARS-CoV-2 infection or an uninfected control (not recorded which). The chain combines TRBV7-8 with TRBJ1-1; perhaps TRBD1 as D (5 bases). DNA of the CDR3: TGTGCCAGCAGCTTTAGGCAGGGTGCCGCTGAAGCTTTCTTT. Translated: CASSFRQGAAEAFF. Based on the CDR3 plus reference TRBV7-8 and TRBJ1-1, the full variable domain is GAGVSQSPRYKVAKRGQDVALRCDPISGHVSLFWYQQALGQGPEFLTYFQNEAQLDKSGLPSDRFFAERPEGSVSTLKIQRTQQEDSAVYLCASSFRQGAAEAFFGQGTRLTVV.